The clone carrying this T cell receptor (beta chain) was seen a handful of times. Its antigen is currently unknown. HTBI primers from iRepertoire and Arm-PCR of CDR3 regions yielded the TCR beta libraries. TCRdb used MiXCR to reprocess the multiplex PCR reads, holding one entry per CDR3 protein. The sample shows 400,000 to 450,000 distinct CDR3 sequences, 23% of them seen only once. Time point reported: persistent/refractory GD, antithyroid drugs over 5 years with positive TRAb. The TCR library was made from RNA extracted from PBMCs. The record originates from a study of regulatory T cells in long-lasting Graves disease. Across the whole study: The definition of persistent Graves' disease was over 5 years of antithyroid drugs with positive TSH receptor antibodies.

Findings of the study overall: Gene preferences differed: TRBV28, TRBJ1-2, TRBJ2-5 in persistent cases.

Germline CDR1 is MDHEN and CDR2 is SYDVKM. The CDR3 loop spans 16 amino acids. The trim removed 3 bases at V and 2 bases at J, leaving 4 bases unmatched. The rearrangement uses TRBV28 and TRBJ1-2, with TRBD1 matching 12 bases. This clonotype was sampled from a female donor with Graves disease. The sample was peripheral blood mononuclear cells (PBMCs), taken when the disease was refractory, from a patient treated with antithyroid drugs. CDR3 DNA sequence: TGTGCCAGCAGTTTGGGGACAGGGGGCGCGAACTATGGCTACACCTTC. Residues: CASSLGTGGANYGYTF.